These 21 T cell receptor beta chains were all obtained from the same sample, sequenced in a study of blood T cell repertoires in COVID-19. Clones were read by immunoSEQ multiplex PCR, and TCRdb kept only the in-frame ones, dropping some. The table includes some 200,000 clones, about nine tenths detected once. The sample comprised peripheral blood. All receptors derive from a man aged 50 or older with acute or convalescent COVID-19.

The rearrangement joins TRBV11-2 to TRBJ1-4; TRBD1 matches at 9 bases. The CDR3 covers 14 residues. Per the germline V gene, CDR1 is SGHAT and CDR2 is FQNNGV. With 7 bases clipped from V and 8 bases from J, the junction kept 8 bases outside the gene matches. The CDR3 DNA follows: TGTGCCAGCAAGGTACAGGGGGCGCGGGAAAAACTGTTTTTT. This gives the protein CASKVQGAREKLFF. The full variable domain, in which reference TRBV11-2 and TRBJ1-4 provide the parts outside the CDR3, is EAGVAQSPRYKIIEKRQSVAFWCNPISGHATLYWYQQILGQGPKLLIQFQNNGVVDDSQLPKDRFSAERLKGVDSTLKIQPAKLEDSAVYLCASKVQGAREKLFFGSGTQLSVL.

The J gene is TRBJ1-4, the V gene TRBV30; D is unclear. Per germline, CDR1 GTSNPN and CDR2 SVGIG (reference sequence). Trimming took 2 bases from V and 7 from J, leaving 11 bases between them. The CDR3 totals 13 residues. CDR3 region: CAWSLGRGEKLFF. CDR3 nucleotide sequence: TGTGCCTGGAGTTTAGGCCGGGGTGAAAAACTGTTTTTT. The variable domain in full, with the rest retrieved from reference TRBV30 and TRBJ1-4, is SQTIHQWPATLVQPVGSPLSLECTVEGTSNPNLYWYRQAAGRGLQLLFYSVGIGQISSEVPQNLSASRPQDRQFILSSKKLLLSDSGFYLCAWSLGRGEKLFFGSGTQLSVL.

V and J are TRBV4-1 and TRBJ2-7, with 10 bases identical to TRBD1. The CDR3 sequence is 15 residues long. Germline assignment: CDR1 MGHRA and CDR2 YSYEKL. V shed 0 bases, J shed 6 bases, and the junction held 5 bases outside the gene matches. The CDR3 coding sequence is TGCGCCAGCAGCCAAGATAGGGGACAGGGGACCGAGCAGTACTTC. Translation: CASSQDRGQGTEQYF.

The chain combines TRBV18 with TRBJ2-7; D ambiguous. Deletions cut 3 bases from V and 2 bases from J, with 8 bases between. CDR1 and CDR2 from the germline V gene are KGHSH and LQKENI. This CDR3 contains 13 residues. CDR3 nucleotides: TGTGCCAGCTCACCCGGAACAGCCTACGAGCAGTACTTC. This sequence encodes CASSPGTAYEQYF. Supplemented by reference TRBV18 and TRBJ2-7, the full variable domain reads NAGVMQNPRHLVRRRGQEARLRCSPMKGHSHVYWYRQLPEEGLKFMVYLQKENIIDESGMPKERFSAEFPKEGPSILRIQQVVRGDSAAYFCASSPGTAYEQYFGPGTRLTVT.

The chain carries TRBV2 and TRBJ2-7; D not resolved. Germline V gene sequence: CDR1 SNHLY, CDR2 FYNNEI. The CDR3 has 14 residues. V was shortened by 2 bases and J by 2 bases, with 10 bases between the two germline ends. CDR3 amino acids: CASSEIDKAYEQYF. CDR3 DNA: TGTGCCAGCAGTGAAATTGACAAGGCCTACGAGCAGTACTTC.

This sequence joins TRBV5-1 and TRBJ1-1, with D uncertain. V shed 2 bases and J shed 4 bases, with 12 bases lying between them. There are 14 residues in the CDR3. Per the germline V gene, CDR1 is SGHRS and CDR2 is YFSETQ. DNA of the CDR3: TGCGCCAGCAGCTTTGAGGGCTTCGGCACTGAAGCTTTCTTT. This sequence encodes CASSFEGFGTEAFF.

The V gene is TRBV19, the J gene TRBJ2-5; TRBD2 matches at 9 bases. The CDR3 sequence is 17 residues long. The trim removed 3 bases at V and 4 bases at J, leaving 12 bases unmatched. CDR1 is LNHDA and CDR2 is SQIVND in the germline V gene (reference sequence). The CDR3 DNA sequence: TGTGCCAGTAGTATCCCCGGGGGCGGGGGGGCCCCAGAGACCCAGTACTTC. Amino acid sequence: CASSIPGGGGAPETQYF.

CDR3 amino acids: CASSLARGAGGANVLTF. The CDR3 DNA sequence: TGCGCCAGCAGCTTAGCCCGGGGAGCGGGTGGGGCCAACGTCCTGACTTTC. The rearrangement joins TRBV5-1 to TRBJ2-6, with a weak D call TRBD2 (6 bases). Between the trimmed V and J ends, which lost 2 bases and 3 bases, there was a span of 15 bases. The CDR3 is made up of 17 amino acids. Germline loops: CDR1 SGHRS, CDR2 YFSETQ.

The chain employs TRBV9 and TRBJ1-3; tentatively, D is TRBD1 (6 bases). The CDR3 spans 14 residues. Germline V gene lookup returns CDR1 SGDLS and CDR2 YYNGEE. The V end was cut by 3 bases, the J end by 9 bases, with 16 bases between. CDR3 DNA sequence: TGTGCCAGCAGCGCCCCGGACAGTTCACGCACCATATATTTT. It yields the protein CASSAPDSSRTIYF. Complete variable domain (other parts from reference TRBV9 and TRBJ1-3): DSGVTQTPKHLITATGQRVTLRCSPRSGDLSVYWYQQSLDQGLQFLIQYYNGEERAKGNILERFSAQQFPDLHSELNLSSLELGDSALYFCASSAPDSSRTIYFGEGSWLTVV.

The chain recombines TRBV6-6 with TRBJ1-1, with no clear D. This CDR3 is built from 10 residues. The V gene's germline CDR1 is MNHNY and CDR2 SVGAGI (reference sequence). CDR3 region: CATRNTEAFF. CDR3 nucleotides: TGTGCTACGCGGAACACTGAAGCTTTCTTT.

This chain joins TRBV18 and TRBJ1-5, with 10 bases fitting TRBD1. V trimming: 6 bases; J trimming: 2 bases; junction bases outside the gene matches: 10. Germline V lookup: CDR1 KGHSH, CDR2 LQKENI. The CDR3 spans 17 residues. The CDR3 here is CASSPRGQGSGNQPQHF. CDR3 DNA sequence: TGTGCCAGCTCCCCCAGGGGACAGGGGTCTGGCAATCAGCCCCAGCATTTT.

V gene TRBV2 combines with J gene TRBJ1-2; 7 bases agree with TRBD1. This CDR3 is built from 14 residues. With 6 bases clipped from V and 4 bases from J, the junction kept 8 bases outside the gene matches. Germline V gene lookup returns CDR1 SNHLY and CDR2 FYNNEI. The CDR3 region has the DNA TGTGCCAGCAGGGGACAGCCAGGGGGCTATGGCTACACCTTC. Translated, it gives CASRGQPGGYGYTF.

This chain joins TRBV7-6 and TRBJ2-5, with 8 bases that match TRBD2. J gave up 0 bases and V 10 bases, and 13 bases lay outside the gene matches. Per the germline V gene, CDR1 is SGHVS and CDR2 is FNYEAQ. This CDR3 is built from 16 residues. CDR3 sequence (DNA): TGTGCCACCCCGACTAGCGAGTACAAGAACCAAGAGACCCAGTACTTC. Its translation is CATPTSEYKNQETQYF.

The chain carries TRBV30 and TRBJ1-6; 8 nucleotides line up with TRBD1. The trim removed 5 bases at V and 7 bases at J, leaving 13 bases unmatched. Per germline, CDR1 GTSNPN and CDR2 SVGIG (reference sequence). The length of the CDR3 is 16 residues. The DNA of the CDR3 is TGTGCCTGGGGAACAGCAGGGGGCGCTTGGAATTCACCCCTCCACTTT. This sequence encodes CAWGTAGGAWNSPLHF.

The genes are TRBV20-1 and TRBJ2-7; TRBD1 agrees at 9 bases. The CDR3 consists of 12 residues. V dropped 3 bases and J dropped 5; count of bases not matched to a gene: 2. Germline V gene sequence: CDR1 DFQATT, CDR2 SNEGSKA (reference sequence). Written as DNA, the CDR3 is TGCAGTGCTAGTTGGACAGGGGACGAGCAGTACTTC. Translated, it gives CSASWTGDEQYF.

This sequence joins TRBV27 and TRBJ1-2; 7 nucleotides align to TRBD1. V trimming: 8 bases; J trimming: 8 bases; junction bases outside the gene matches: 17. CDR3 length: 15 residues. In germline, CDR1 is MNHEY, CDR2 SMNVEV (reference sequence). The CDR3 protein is CASGLNRGTPWGYTF. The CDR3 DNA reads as TGTGCCAGCGGACTCAACAGGGGTACCCCTTGGGGCTACACCTTC.

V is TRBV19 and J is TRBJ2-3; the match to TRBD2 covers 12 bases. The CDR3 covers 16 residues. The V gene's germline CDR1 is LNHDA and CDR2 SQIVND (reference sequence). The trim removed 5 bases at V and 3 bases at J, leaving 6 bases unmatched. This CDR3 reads CASSSGTSGWTDTQYF. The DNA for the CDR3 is TGTGCCAGTAGTTCAGGGACTAGCGGGTGGACAGATACGCAGTATTTT.

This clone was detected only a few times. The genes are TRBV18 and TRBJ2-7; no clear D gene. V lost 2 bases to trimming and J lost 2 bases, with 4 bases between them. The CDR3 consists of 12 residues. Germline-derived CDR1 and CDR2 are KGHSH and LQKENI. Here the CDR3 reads CASSPSAYEQYF. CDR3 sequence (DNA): TGTGCCAGCTCACCAAGCGCCTACGAGCAGTACTTC.

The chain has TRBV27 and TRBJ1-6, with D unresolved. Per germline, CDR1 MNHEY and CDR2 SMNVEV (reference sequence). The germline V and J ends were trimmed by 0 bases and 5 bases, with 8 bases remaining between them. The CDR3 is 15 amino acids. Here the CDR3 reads CASSLSGRHNSPLHF. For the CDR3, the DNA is TGTGCCAGCAGTTTATCGGGGAGGCATAATTCACCCCTCCACTTT.

The CDR3 reads CASSLEPGTGNTIYF. The CDR3 DNA follows: TGCGCCAGCAGCTTGGAGCCAGGAACTGGAAACACCATATATTTT. This chain joins TRBV5-1 and TRBJ1-3; D is ambiguous. Per germline, CDR1 SGHRS and CDR2 YFSETQ. This CDR3 has 15 amino acids. Trimming took off 0 bases at V and 2 bases at J, with 9 bases between the two ends.

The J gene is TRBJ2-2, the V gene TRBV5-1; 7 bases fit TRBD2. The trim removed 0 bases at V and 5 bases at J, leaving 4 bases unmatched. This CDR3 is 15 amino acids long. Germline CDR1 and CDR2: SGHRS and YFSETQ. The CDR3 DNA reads TGCGCCAGCAGCTTGGCAGCGGGGTTAACCGGGGAGCTGTTTTTT. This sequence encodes CASSLAAGLTGELFF.